These T cell receptor beta chains were read from a single sample in a study of shared clonotypes between healthy human individuals. Sequenced by immunoSEQ multiplex PCR; TCRdb stores in-frame clones only, minus some. The sample shows 150,000 to 200,000 clones, 90% to 95% of them seen only once. The sequencing input was naive CD4+ T cells sorted from blood. These receptors were obtained from a woman in her thirties in good health. CDR3s include the opening cysteine and the closing phenylalanine or tryptophan. A D gene is named only where the DNA matches it firmly. Expanded clones are given a class, and other clones once, few, many or no size at all.

D gene: NA; clone size: NA; J gene: TRBJ2-3; V gene: TRBV10-1; CDR3 DNA: TGCGCCAGCAGTGAGCTCTCGTCGATAGATACGCAGTATTTT; CDR3 protein: CASSELSSIDTQYF
D gene: TRBD2; clone size: NA; J gene: TRBJ2-1; V gene: TRBV7-3; CDR3 DNA: TGTGCCAGCAGCTTAACTAGCGGGAGGTACAATGAGCAGTTCTTC; CDR3 protein: CASSLTSGRYNEQFF
D gene: NA; clone size: NA; J gene: TRBJ1-5; V gene: TRBV4-1; CDR3 DNA: TGCGCCAGCAGCCCCTTTCCCGACAGCAATCAGCCCCAGCATTTT; CDR3 protein: CASSPFPDSNQPQHF
D gene: TRBD1; clone size: NA; J gene: TRBJ1-5; V gene: TRBV28; CDR3 DNA: TGTGCCAGCAGGGAGGGGGCTCAGCCCCAGCATTTT; CDR3 protein: CASREGAQPQHF
D gene: NA; clone size: NA; J gene: TRBJ1-1; V gene: TRBV5-1; CDR3 DNA: TGCGCCAGCAGCTTGGTGGGGGAGACTGAAGCTTTCTTT; CDR3 protein: CASSLVGETEAFF
D gene: NA; clone size: NA; J gene: TRBJ1-6; V gene: TRBV23-1; CDR3 DNA: TGCGCCAGCAGGATTCTGAAACGCGGGAGGGGAATATCCTATAATTCACCCCTCCACTTT; CDR3 protein: CASRILKRGRGISYNSPLHF
D gene: TRBD1; clone size: few; J gene: TRBJ2-7; V gene: TRBV2; CDR3 DNA: TGTGCCAGCAGTGTACAGGGGGGCGAGCAGTACTTC; CDR3 protein: CASSVQGGEQYF
D gene: TRBD2; clone size: NA; J gene: TRBJ2-5; V gene: TRBV11-2; CDR3 DNA: TGTGCCAGCAGCGTAGGAGGGACTAGCGGGATATCGGAGGAGCAGTACTTC; CDR3 protein: CASSVGGTSGISEEQYF
D gene: NA; clone size: NA; J gene: TRBJ2-3; V gene: TRBV28; CDR3 DNA: TGTGCCAGCAGTGGAGGGACTGGGGTGAGCACAGATACGCAGTATTTT; CDR3 protein: CASSGGTGVSTDTQYF
D gene: NA; clone size: NA; J gene: TRBJ2-7; V gene: TRBV5-1; CDR3 DNA: TGCGCCAGCAGCTTGGACAGAGGTGAGCAGTACTTC; CDR3 protein: CASSLDRGEQYF
D gene: TRBD2; clone size: NA; J gene: TRBJ2-7; V gene: TRBV11-3; CDR3 DNA: TGTGCCAGCAGCTTAACCGGACTAGCGGGAGGCGGGGGCGAGCAGTACTTC; CDR3 protein: CASSLTGLAGGGGEQYF
D gene: NA; clone size: NA; J gene: TRBJ2-7; V gene: TRBV28; CDR3 DNA: TGTGCCAGCAGGCCCGGTCAGAGCTACGAGCAGTACTTC; CDR3 protein: CASRPGQSYEQYF
D gene: TRBD2; clone size: NA; J gene: TRBJ2-7; V gene: TRBV10-2; CDR3 DNA: TGCGCCAGCAGCGAAATAGCGGGAGGGCCCTACGAGCAGTACTTC; CDR3 protein: CASSEIAGGPYEQYF
D gene: NA; clone size: NA; J gene: TRBJ1-4; V gene: TRBV6-4; CDR3 DNA: TGTGCCAGCGCTCTACCGGGGGCGGGGGAAAAACTGTTTTTT; CDR3 protein: CASALPGAGEKLFF
D gene: NA; clone size: NA; J gene: TRBJ2-2; V gene: TRBV7-9; CDR3 DNA: TGTGCCAGCAGCTTAGTGAGGGGAAACACCGGGGAGCTGTTTTTT; CDR3 protein: CASSLVRGNTGELFF
D gene: NA; clone size: NA; J gene: TRBJ2-5; V gene: TRBV11-1; CDR3 DNA: TGTGCCAGCAGCGTATCCGGACAGACATTTAGGGAGACCCAGTACTTC; CDR3 protein: CASSVSGQTFRETQYF
D gene: NA; clone size: NA; J gene: TRBJ1-1; V gene: TRBV18; CDR3 DNA: TGTGCCAGCTCATTTGACAGACCAAACACTGAAGCTTTCTTT; CDR3 protein: CASSFDRPNTEAFF
D gene: NA; clone size: NA; J gene: TRBJ2-5; V gene: TRBV5-6; CDR3 DNA: TGTGCCAGCGGGAGTACGCGAAACGGGGAGACCCAGTACTTC; CDR3 protein: CASGSTRNGETQYF
D gene: NA; clone size: NA; J gene: TRBJ2-5; V gene: TRBV20-1; CDR3 DNA: TGCAGTGCTCCCCTGGGGGGGACCCAGTACTTC; CDR3 protein: CSAPLGGTQYF
D gene: NA; clone size: NA; J gene: TRBJ2-7; V gene: TRBV2; CDR3 DNA: TGTGCCATCCGGGACCAGGGGGAGCAGTACTTC; CDR3 protein: CAIRDQGEQYF
D gene: NA; clone size: NA; J gene: TRBJ2-3; V gene: TRBV6-5; CDR3 DNA: TGTGCCAGCAAACCTAGCGTCAACACAGATACGCAGTATTTT; CDR3 protein: CASKPSVNTDTQYF
D gene: TRBD1; clone size: NA; J gene: TRBJ2-7; V gene: TRBV18; CDR3 DNA: TGTGCCAGCTCACCACCGCAGGGACAGGTCTCCTACGAGCAGTACTTC; CDR3 protein: CASSPPQGQVSYEQYF
D gene: NA; clone size: once; J gene: TRBJ1-2; V gene: TRBV28; CDR3 DNA: TGTGCCTCTTGCTCCGGGGGCGTCTATGGCTACACCTTC; CDR3 protein: CASCSGGVYGYTF
D gene: NA; clone size: NA; J gene: TRBJ1-5; V gene: TRBV7-2; CDR3 DNA: TGTGCCAGCAGCTTAGCGTTTGTGCAGGGGTCGGGGCCCCAGCATTTT; CDR3 protein: CASSLAFVQGSGPQHF
D gene: NA; clone size: NA; J gene: TRBJ2-7; V gene: TRBV28; CDR3 DNA: TGTGCCAGCAGTCCGGCCGGCCAGCACCCCTACGAGCAGTACTTC; CDR3 protein: CASSPAGQHPYEQYF
D gene: TRBD2; clone size: NA; J gene: TRBJ2-2; V gene: TRBV27; CDR3 DNA: TGTGCCAGCAAAACCCTGAACTTGGCGGGAGTTAGCGGGGAGCTGTTTTTT; CDR3 protein: CASKTLNLAGVSGELFF
D gene: TRBD1; clone size: NA; J gene: TRBJ1-5; V gene: TRBV7-9; CDR3 DNA: TGTGCCAGCAGCCCGCAGGGGGATAGCAATCAGCCCCAGCATTTT; CDR3 protein: CASSPQGDSNQPQHF
D gene: TRBD2; clone size: NA; J gene: TRBJ2-1; V gene: TRBV9; CDR3 DNA: TGTGCCAGCAGCGAGGGACTAGCGGGAGTCGCCACTGAGCAGTTCTTC; CDR3 protein: CASSEGLAGVATEQFF
D gene: NA; clone size: NA; J gene: TRBJ1-4; V gene: TRBV28; CDR3 DNA: TGTGCCAGCAGCCACTCCGGGACTCAAACCGAAAAACTGTTTTTT; CDR3 protein: CASSHSGTQTEKLFF
D gene: NA; clone size: NA; J gene: TRBJ1-1; V gene: TRBV21-1; CDR3 DNA: TGTGCCAGCAGTCGCCCGATCCAGGGATGCACTGAAGCTTTCTTT; CDR3 protein: CASSRPIQGCTEAFF
D gene: NA; clone size: once; J gene: TRBJ1-1; V gene: TRBV19; CDR3 DNA: TGTGCCAGTAGTATTTTAGGGGCCACTGAAGCTTTCTTT; CDR3 protein: CASSILGATEAFF
D gene: TRBD2; clone size: once; J gene: TRBJ2-3; V gene: TRBV4-2; CDR3 DNA: TGTGCCAGCAGCGGACTAGCGGGAGGGTGGGGCACAGATACGCAGTATTTT; CDR3 protein: CASSGLAGGWGTDTQYF
D gene: NA; clone size: NA; J gene: TRBJ2-7; V gene: TRBV6-1; CDR3 DNA: TGTGCCAGCAGTGGACCAGGGTTCGAGCAGTACTTC; CDR3 protein: CASSGPGFEQYF
D gene: NA; clone size: once; J gene: TRBJ2-7; V gene: TRBV5-1; CDR3 DNA: TGCGCCAGCAGCTATGGGACTTGGCCTCCCTACGAGCAGTACTTC; CDR3 protein: CASSYGTWPPYEQYF
D gene: TRBD2; clone size: NA; J gene: TRBJ2-7; V gene: TRBV27; CDR3 DNA: TGTGCCAGCAGTTCATCCCCTTTACTAGCGGGAGGGCTGTACGAGCAGTACTTC; CDR3 protein: CASSSSPLLAGGLYEQYF
D gene: NA; clone size: NA; J gene: TRBJ1-1; V gene: TRBV6-1; CDR3 DNA: TGTGCCAGCAGTGTTTTGAGTTACACTGAAGCTTTCTTT; CDR3 protein: CASSVLSYTEAFF
D gene: TRBD2; clone size: NA; J gene: TRBJ2-7; V gene: TRBV10-3; CDR3 DNA: TGTGCCACATACGGACTAGCGGGAGAGTCAAACGAGCAGTACTTC; CDR3 protein: CATYGLAGESNEQYF
D gene: NA; clone size: NA; J gene: TRBJ1-4; V gene: TRBV18; CDR3 DNA: TGTGCCAGCTCACCCTGGGGAGGGCGCGAAAAACTGTTTTTT; CDR3 protein: CASSPWGGREKLFF
D gene: NA; clone size: NA; J gene: TRBJ2-7; V gene: TRBV2; CDR3 DNA: TGTGCCAGCAGCCCAGAGCGGCAGGGGTTGGACGAGCAGTACTTC; CDR3 protein: CASSPERQGLDEQYF
D gene: NA; clone size: NA; J gene: TRBJ2-7; V gene: TRBV28; CDR3 DNA: TGTGCCAGCAGTTTGCAGGGGTTGTCCTACGAGCAGTACTTC; CDR3 protein: CASSLQGLSYEQYF
D gene: NA; clone size: NA; J gene: TRBJ2-1; V gene: TRBV11-2; CDR3 DNA: TGTGCCAGCAGCTCACAGGGATATGAGCAGTTCTTC; CDR3 protein: CASSSQGYEQFF
D gene: TRBD2; clone size: NA; J gene: TRBJ2-1; V gene: TRBV4-1; CDR3 DNA: TGCGCCAGCAGCCACCTTATAGCGGGAGGGCGCTACAATGAGCAGTTCTTC; CDR3 protein: CASSHLIAGGRYNEQFF
D gene: NA; clone size: NA; J gene: TRBJ1-3; V gene: TRBV6-1; CDR3 DNA: TGTGCCAGCATGGAAAGGTTCTCTGGAAACACCATATATTTT; CDR3 protein: CASMERFSGNTIYF
D gene: NA; clone size: NA; J gene: TRBJ2-2; V gene: TRBV19; CDR3 DNA: TGTGCCAGCACGCCTGCCGGTAAAATACAAACGAACACCGGGGAGCTGTTTTTT; CDR3 protein: CASTPAGKIQTNTGELFF
D gene: NA; clone size: NA; J gene: TRBJ2-2; V gene: TRBV5-1; CDR3 DNA: TGCGCCAGCAGCTTGGATATGGGGACCACCGGGGAGCTGTTTTTT; CDR3 protein: CASSLDMGTTGELFF
D gene: NA; clone size: NA; J gene: TRBJ1-5; V gene: TRBV30; CDR3 DNA: TGTGCCTGGAGTGGCGCCGGCAATCAGCCCCAGCATTTT; CDR3 protein: CAWSGAGNQPQHF
D gene: NA; clone size: once; J gene: TRBJ2-5; V gene: TRBV4-1; CDR3 DNA: TGCGCCAGCAGCCAAATCCGTTCCTTCTCGCGGGGCCCAGAGACCCAGTACTTC; CDR3 protein: CASSQIRSFSRGPETQYF
D gene: TRBD2; clone size: once; J gene: TRBJ2-1; V gene: TRBV11-2; CDR3 DNA: TGTGCCAGCAGCTTAGGGGCTAGCGGGAGGTTTGGTGAGCAGTTCTTC; CDR3 protein: CASSLGASGRFGEQFF
D gene: NA; clone size: NA; J gene: TRBJ2-2; V gene: TRBV9; CDR3 DNA: TGTGCCAGCAGCGTAGGGACCGGGGAGCTGTTTTTT; CDR3 protein: CASSVGTGELFF
D gene: NA; clone size: NA; J gene: TRBJ1-3; V gene: TRBV4-3; CDR3 DNA: TGCGCCAGCAGCCAAGGGGGAGTGGGAGGAAACACCATATATTTT; CDR3 protein: CASSQGGVGGNTIYF
D gene: TRBD2; clone size: NA; J gene: TRBJ2-7; V gene: TRBV5-5; CDR3 DNA: TGTGCCAGCAGCCCTGAGGTCCTAGCGGGACACAACGAGCAGTACTTC; CDR3 protein: CASSPEVLAGHNEQYF
D gene: TRBD1; clone size: NA; J gene: TRBJ1-1; V gene: TRBV28; CDR3 DNA: TGTGCCAGCAGTTTCAGGGGGGGGACTGAAGCTTTCTTT; CDR3 protein: CASSFRGGTEAFF
D gene: TRBD1; clone size: few; J gene: TRBJ1-2; V gene: TRBV5-1; CDR3 DNA: TGCGCCAGCAGTAGGCAGGGGGATGGCTACACCTTC; CDR3 protein: CASSRQGDGYTF
D gene: NA; clone size: once; J gene: TRBJ1-3; V gene: TRBV19; CDR3 DNA: TGTGCCAGTAGTCGAACAGGAGAGAGCTCTGGAAACACCATATATTTT; CDR3 protein: CASSRTGESSGNTIYF
D gene: NA; clone size: NA; J gene: TRBJ1-6; V gene: TRBV15; CDR3 DNA: TGTGCCACCAGCAGAGATGGAGGGAATTCACCCCTCCACTTT; CDR3 protein: CATSRDGGNSPLHF
D gene: NA; clone size: NA; J gene: TRBJ1-1; V gene: TRBV28; CDR3 DNA: TGTGCCAGCATGGGAAGAAACACTGAAGCTTTCTTT; CDR3 protein: CASMGRNTEAFF
D gene: NA; clone size: NA; J gene: TRBJ2-3; V gene: TRBV27; CDR3 DNA: TGTGCCAGCCGGACTACAAGGCCCAATACGCAGTATTTT; CDR3 protein: CASRTTRPNTQYF
D gene: TRBD1; clone size: NA; J gene: TRBJ1-4; V gene: TRBV5-4; CDR3 DNA: TGTGCCAGCAGCGATCCCGGACAGGGGCAGGAAAAACTGTTTTTT; CDR3 protein: CASSDPGQGQEKLFF